This entry concerns a single T cell receptor (beta chain). Its antigen is unknown. Repertoires were generated with immunoSEQ multiplex PCR, while TCRdb's copy carries only in-frame clones and drops some. The sample records around 26,000 clones, 84% being singletons. Germline V gene lookup returns CDR1 SGHNT and CDR2 YYREEE (reference sequence). The V end lost 4 bases, the J end lost 0 bases, and 14 bases lay between the germline ends. This CDR3 region has 16 residues. This entry belongs to a study of T cells in narcolepsy. Study results and caveats: Blood of same and different patients, but not healthy controls, reportedly held recurring autoreactive clonotypes.

This sequence originates from a human donor with narcolepsy. The specimen sequenced was CD45RA- memory CD4+ T cells from PBMCs. The V and J genes are TRBV5-4 and TRBJ2-1; possible D gene TRBD2, 6 bases. DNA of the CDR3: TGTGCCAGCAGCCATGGGACTCCGAGCTCCTACAATGAGCAGTTCTTC. Translating it yields CASSHGTPSSYNEQFF.